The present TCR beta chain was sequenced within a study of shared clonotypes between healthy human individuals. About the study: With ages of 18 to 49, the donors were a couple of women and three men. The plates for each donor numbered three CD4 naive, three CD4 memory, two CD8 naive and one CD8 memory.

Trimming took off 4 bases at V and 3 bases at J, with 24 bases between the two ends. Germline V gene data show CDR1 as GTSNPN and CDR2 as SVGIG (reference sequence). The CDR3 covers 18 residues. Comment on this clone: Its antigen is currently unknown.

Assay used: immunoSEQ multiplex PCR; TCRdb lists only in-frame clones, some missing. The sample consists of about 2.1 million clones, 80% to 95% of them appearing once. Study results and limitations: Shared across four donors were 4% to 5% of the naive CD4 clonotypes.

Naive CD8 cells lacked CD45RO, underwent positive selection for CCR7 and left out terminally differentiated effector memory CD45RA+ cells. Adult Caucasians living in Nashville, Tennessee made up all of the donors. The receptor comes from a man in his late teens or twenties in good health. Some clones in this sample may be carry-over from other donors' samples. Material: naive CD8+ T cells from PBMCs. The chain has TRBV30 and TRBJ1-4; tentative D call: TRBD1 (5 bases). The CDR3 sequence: CAWNSPGTYHRSNEKLFF. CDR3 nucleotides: TGTGCCTGGAACTCTCCCGGGACTTATCACCGTTCTAATGAAAAACTGTTTTTT.